Below are 9 T cell receptor beta chains sequenced from a single sample in a study of blood T cells in healthy people across ages. Alongside a J-beta primer mix, a sample-barcoded 5' primer served in a second PCR lasting about 7 to 11 cycles. Using its own MiXCR run on the 5' RACE reads, TCRdb lists one record per CDR3 protein. Of 1.6 million or so distinct CDR3 sequences listed, about 35% are singletons. The sequenced sample consisted of blood. All receptors derive from a woman in her 30s in good health.

This sequence joins TRBV11-2 and TRBJ2-7, with 8 nucleotides matching TRBD2. Germline assignment: CDR1 SGHAT and CDR2 FQNNGV. This CDR3 comprises 14 residues. V lost 0 bases to trimming and J lost 7 bases; unmatched junction nucleotides: 5. The CDR3 DNA follows: TGTGCCAGCAGCTTAGAGGGACTAGGCGGGGAGCAGTACTTC. Translating it yields CASSLEGLGGEQYF.

Only a few counts were recorded for this clonotype. This rearrangement joins TRBV7-6 to TRBJ2-5; D might be TRBD2 (6 bases). Germline CDR1 reads SGHVS; CDR2 reads FNYEAQ. Trimming cost V 5 bases and J 5 bases, with 24 bases left between them. This CDR3 is built from 17 residues. CDR3 amino acids: CASSPPGVLLDRETQYF. The CDR3 DNA is TGTGCCAGCAGCCCCCCGGGGGTATTGCTCGACCGCGAGACCCAGTACTTC.

A few counts support this clonotype. The chain is built from TRBV20-1 and TRBJ2-7; 9 nucleotides align to TRBD2. In germline, CDR1 is DFQATT, CDR2 SNEGSKA (reference sequence). V shed 8 bases and J 3 bases; nucleotides not matched to a gene: 8. The CDR3 has 13 residues. CDR3 in amino acids: CSLRTSEGYEQYF. The CDR3 region has the DNA TGCAGTCTACGGACTAGCGAGGGCTACGAGCAGTACTTC.

The V gene is TRBV12-3 or TRBV12-4, the J gene TRBJ2-1; TRBD1 is a possible D gene (6 bases). The CDR3 is 14 amino acids. V lost 3 bases and J 7 bases, leaving 13 bases between the germline ends. CDR3 nucleotide sequence: TGTGCCAGCAGTTTCGGACAGAGACTTAATGAGCAGTTCTTC. Its protein product is CASSFGQRLNEQFF.

This chain uses TRBV7-8 with TRBJ1-5, with 7 bases matching TRBD1. Germline CDR1 is SGHVS and CDR2 is FQNEAQ. The CDR3 is 14 amino acids. Germline trimming cut 5 bases from V and 3 bases from J; bases unmatched to any gene: 4. The CDR3 coding sequence is TGTGCCAGCAGCATGACAGGGTTCAATCAGCCCCAGCATTTT. This encodes CASSMTGFNQPQHF.

The genes are TRBV27 and TRBJ1-1; D may be TRBD1 (5 bases). This CDR3 has 14 residues. The V gene's germline CDR1 is MNHEY and CDR2 SMNVEV (reference sequence). V was pared by 4 bases and J by 1 base, with 10 bases between. CDR3 residues: CASSCLGGNTEAFF. DNA for the CDR3: TGTGCCAGCAGTTGTCTCGGGGGGAACACTGAAGCTTTCTTT.

This clonotype was observed a few times. This chain connects TRBV6-5 to TRBJ2-1; 7 bases are shared with TRBD2. Trimming took 7 bases from V and 8 from J; bases not matched to a gene: 5. The CDR3 is 12 amino acids. CDR1 MNHEY and CDR2 SVGAGI come from the germline V gene. This CDR3 reads CASTNRGDEQFF. The CDR3 DNA reads as TGTGCCAGCACTAACCGGGGGGATGAGCAGTTCTTC.

The DNA of the CDR3 is TGTGCCAGCAGCTTAGAGGACAGGGTCCAGGGAGAGACCCAGTACTTC. Translation gives CASSLEDRVQGETQYF. This chain uses TRBV7-2 with TRBJ2-5, with 8 bases that match TRBD1. Germline V gives CDR1 SGHTA, CDR2 FQGNSA. V trimming: 1 base; J trimming: 4 bases; junction bases outside the gene matches: 8. The CDR3 runs to 16 residues.

As regards this clonotype: A clone one base away is much larger, so this may be a read error. The rearrangement links TRBV4-1 to TRBJ2-7; 7 bases fit TRBD1. J gave up 4 bases and V 4 bases, and 13 bases lay outside the gene matches. The CDR3 sequence is 16 residues long. Per germline, CDR1 MGHRA and CDR2 YSYEKL. CDR3 amino acids: CASSRVDRANMYEQYF. CDR3 nucleotides: TGCGCCAGCAGCCGGGTAGACAGGGCGAATATGTACGAGCAGTACTTC.